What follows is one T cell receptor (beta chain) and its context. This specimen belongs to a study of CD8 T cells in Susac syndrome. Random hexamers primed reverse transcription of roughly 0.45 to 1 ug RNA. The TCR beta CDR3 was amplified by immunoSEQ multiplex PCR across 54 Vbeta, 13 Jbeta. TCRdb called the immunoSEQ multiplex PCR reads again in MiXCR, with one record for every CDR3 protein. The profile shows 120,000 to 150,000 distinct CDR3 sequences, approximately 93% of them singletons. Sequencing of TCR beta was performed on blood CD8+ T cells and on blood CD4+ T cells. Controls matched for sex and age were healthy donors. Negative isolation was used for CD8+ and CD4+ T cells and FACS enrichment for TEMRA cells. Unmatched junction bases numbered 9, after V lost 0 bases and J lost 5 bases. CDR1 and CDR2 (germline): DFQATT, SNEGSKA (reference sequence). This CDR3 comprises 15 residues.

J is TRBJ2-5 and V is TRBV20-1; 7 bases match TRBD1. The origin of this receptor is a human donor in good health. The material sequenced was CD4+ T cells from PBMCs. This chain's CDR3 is CSARDTTGKMETQYF. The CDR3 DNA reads TGCAGTGCTAGAGATACGACAGGGAAGATGGAGACCCAGTACTTC.